The present entry profiles one T cell receptor beta chain with its context. Its antigen is as yet unknown. The CDR3 is 15 amino acids. Germline V lookup: CDR1 SGHTA, CDR2 FQGNSA. V was pared by 5 bases and J by 1 base, with 13 bases between. This sample was included in a study of OX40 agonist ivuxolimab in advanced cancers. The wider study: The drug used for patients, ivuxolimab, was an agonistic anti-OX40 (CD134) antibody. Partial responses were observed in three patients, of whom one had hepatocellular carcinoma and two had cutaneous melanoma. Study-wide points: Expanded clones were, on average, more numerous in CD8+ T cells than in CD4+.

Using immunoSEQ multiplex PCR, the repertoire was profiled, and TCRdb retains in-frame clones only, with some absent. Here the sample spans 55,000 to 65,000 clones, roughly 82% being singletons. J is TRBJ2-3 and V is TRBV7-2; no clear D gene. This TCR was sampled from an adult with an advanced solid tumor such as melanoma, head and neck, liver or kidney cancer. The sequencing here drew on CD4+ or CD8+ T cells sorted from blood, taken in a trial of the OX40 agonist ivuxolimab. The CDR3 DNA reads as TGTGCCAGCAGCCCGAACGCAGTAGGCACAGATACGCAGTATTTT. It yields the protein CASSPNAVGTDTQYF.